This TCR beta chain was retrieved from a study of T-cell memory formation after mild COVID-19. At the level of the study: The study found TCR clusters largely donor specific. General observations from the study: For contracting clones, CD4+ ones sat mainly in CM and EM, CD8+ in EMRA. In pre-infection memory, a portion of responding clones appeared, which suggested that cross-reactive memory joined.

TCRdb reanalysed the 5' RACE reads using MiXCR and keeps one entry per CDR3 protein. The sample has around 410,000 distinct CDR3 sequences, about 22% seen once; the top ten hold over 10%. Regarding this clonotype: The antigen remains undetermined.

Sequenced: PBMCs or a T cell subset sorted from them (not recorded which). The TCR originated in an adult woman who had mild COVID-19 (a few samples of this study predate the infection). Cell type and time point are not known.

The CDR3 sequence is CASSFGTEDTQYF. The CDR3 DNA reads as TGTGCCAGCAGCTTCGGGACAGAAGATACGCAGTATTTT. The chain has TRBV7-8 and TRBJ2-3; 7 bases are a match to TRBD1. Germline trimming cut 3 bases from V and 5 bases from J; bases unmatched to any gene: 2. The CDR3 runs to 13 residues. Germline CDR1 and CDR2: SGHVS and FQNEAQ.